This TCR beta chain was profiled in a study of cytomegalovirus exposure and HLA in healthy donors. The CDR3 has 15 amino acids. The germline V gene encodes CDR1 MNHNY and CDR2 SVGAGI (reference sequence). Trimming took off 2 bases at V and 4 bases at J, with 14 bases between the two ends. Study-wide results and limits: As was reported, the HLA-A and HLA-B alleles of most subjects were accurately predicted from TCR beta sequences. Researchers reported in a later analysis that a missense DCLRE1C variant was tied to TCR beta V- and J-gene trimming.

About this clone itself: Its antigen remains unidentified.

Amplification used 60 Vbeta primers and 13 Jbeta primers. Profiling relied on immunoSEQ multiplex PCR, and the TCRdb table lists in-frame clones only, not all of them. The sample carries over 150,000 clones, under 85% recorded once. The chain is built from TRBV6-6 and TRBJ2-5; maybe TRBD1 (5 bases). The TCR comes from a man aged 45-60 years in good health and CMV-seronegative. The source material was PBMCs. Written as DNA, the CDR3 is TGTGCCAGCAGTTACCCGGCGAGCAGGGCAGAGACCCAGTACTTC. This codes for CASSYPASRAETQYF.